These 29 T cell receptor beta chains were all obtained from the same sample, sequenced in a study of blood T cell repertoires in COVID-19. The protocol was immunoSEQ multiplex PCR, while the TCRdb copy is restricted to in-frame clones and leaves out a portion. Of about 250,000 clones listed, over 75% were seen once; the top ten hold 9.1%. The sample consisted of PBMCs or T cells enriched from blood (not recorded which). The receptor set was obtained from a woman aged 45-60 years with acute COVID-19.

V usage is TRBV6-1 and J usage is TRBJ1-1, with 7 nucleotides matching TRBD1. Trimming at V came to 5 bases and at J to 1 base, leaving 7 bases not matched to a gene. The CDR3 has 15 amino acids. Looked up from germline, CDR1 is MNHNS and CDR2 is SASEGT. CDR3 DNA: TGTGCCAGCAGTTGGGAACAGGGGTCGAACACTGAAGCTTTCTTT. Translated: CASSWEQGSNTEAFF.

The chain is built from TRBV30 and TRBJ1-6, with unresolved D. Germline V gene lookup returns CDR1 GTSNPN and CDR2 SVGIG (reference sequence). The V end was cut by 2 bases, the J end by 7 bases, with 9 bases between. The CDR3 is 13 amino acids. The chain's CDR3 is CAWSPARNSPLHF. In DNA, the CDR3 is TGTGCCTGGAGTCCCGCGAGGAATTCACCCCTCCACTTT.

The chain recombines TRBV5-4 with TRBJ2-3; TRBD2 might be the D (7 bases). V was trimmed by 4 bases and J by 7 bases, leaving 34 bases between them. The germline V gene has CDR1 SGHNT and CDR2 YYREEE (reference sequence). The CDR3 is 20 residues long. The CDR3, as DNA: TGTGCCAGCAGCCCCCCACCCCGCGGGGGCGAGCAATCGCTGGGGAATACGCAGTATTTT. It translates to CASSPPPRGGEQSLGNTQYF.

The chain couples TRBV20-1 to TRBJ2-5; 13 nucleotides align to TRBD2. The CDR3 is made up of 16 amino acids. Germline values: CDR1 DFQATT, CDR2 SNEGSKA (reference sequence). The V gene end was trimmed by 6 bases and the J gene end by 3 bases; junction bases not matched to a gene: 10. Here the CDR3 reads CSASGLAGASKETQYF. The DNA for the CDR3 is TGCAGTGCCAGTGGACTAGCGGGGGCTTCGAAAGAGACCCAGTACTTC.

This clone was counted only a few times. Other DNA sequences within the sample encode an identical CDR3. The gene calls are TRBV12-3 or TRBV12-4 and TRBJ1-2, with TRBD1 as a possible D gene (6 bases). CDR3 length: 13 residues. Trimming left V 6 bases short and J 2 bases short, with 10 bases between. CDR3 amino acids: CASSPGQNYGYTF. In DNA, the CDR3 is TGTGCCAGCAGCCCAGGACAGAACTATGGCTACACCTTC.

This clone has a handful of counts. The chain carries TRBV3-1 (or the pseudogene TRBV3-2) and TRBJ1-1; D remains unclear. Trimming shortened V by 1 base and J by 8 bases, and 8 bases separated the two germline ends. The CDR3 has 12 amino acids. Germline loops: CDR1 LGHDT, CDR2 YNNKEL (reference sequence). The CDR3 DNA follows: TGTGCCAGCAGCCAAGCCAACATCGAAGCTTTCTTT. The encoded protein is CASSQANIEAFF.

The chain joins TRBV7-9 to TRBJ2-3, with 7 bases that match TRBD2. The junction had 7 bases not matched to a gene; V was cut back by 4 bases and J by 3 bases. Germline lookup yields CDR1 SEHNR and CDR2 FQNEAQ (reference sequence). CDR3 length equals 15 residues. The CDR3, as DNA: TGTGCCAGCAGCTCCGGCGGGGGAGGGACAGATACGCAGTATTTT. It codes for CASSSGGGGTDTQYF.

This clone was detected only once. This rearrangement joins TRBV30 to TRBJ1-3; TRBD1 is a possible D gene (5 bases). The CDR3 covers 15 residues. The V end lost 2 bases, the J end lost 4 bases, and 15 bases lay between the germline ends. From germline, CDR1 is GTSNPN and CDR2 SVGIG (reference sequence). In nucleotides, the CDR3 is TGTGCCTGGAGTCTTGGGACTTCTAGCGGAAACACCATATATTTT. As protein: CAWSLGTSSGNTIYF.

The chain is built from TRBV10-3 and TRBJ1-2, with TRBD1 matching 11 bases. CDR3 length: 15 amino acids. V gave up 3 bases and J gave up 3 bases; unmatched junction bases: 3. Germline CDR1 ENHRY, CDR2 SYGVKD. The CDR3 spells CAISDRGQGDYGYTF. CDR3 in DNA: TGTGCCATCAGTGACAGGGGACAGGGGGACTATGGCTACACCTTC.

The rearrangement uses TRBV5-6 and TRBJ2-5; 7 nucleotides align to TRBD2. Looked up from germline, CDR1 is SGHDT and CDR2 is YYEEEE. V lost 4 bases to trimming and J lost 0 bases; unmatched junction nucleotides: 3. The CDR3 extends over 14 amino acids. The CDR3 coding sequence is TGTGCCAGCAGCCCCGGACTAGACCAAGAGACCCAGTACTTC. Protein: CASSPGLDQETQYF.

The chain uses TRBV9 and TRBJ1-2; D might be TRBD1 (6 bases). The V gene lost 6 bases and the J gene lost 2 bases, with 23 bases spanning the gap. Germline loops: CDR1 SGDLS, CDR2 YYNGEE. The CDR3 has 17 amino acids. Here the CDR3 DNA reads TGTGCCAGCAACCGTGGGTCCGCGGGGGGCAGGAACTATGGCTACACCTTC. This codes for CASNRGSAGGRNYGYTF.

This sequence joins TRBV25-1 and TRBJ2-7; 10 bases map to TRBD2. The junction had 9 bases not matched to a gene; V was cut back by 1 base and J by 0 bases. The CDR3 loop spans 18 amino acids. Germline CDR1 is MGHDK and CDR2 is SYGVNS. DNA for the CDR3: TGTGCCAGCAGTGAATTGGGTAGCGGGGGGACGAGCTCCTACGAGCAGTACTTC. Translating it yields CASSELGSGGTSSYEQYF.

CDR3 DNA: TGTGCCAGCAGCTCTTTTCCCAGCCCCAACGCGGGAGATGAGCAGTTCTTC. Amino acids: CASSSFPSPNAGDEQFF. The rearrangement uses TRBV7-9 and TRBJ2-1; 7 bases map to TRBD2. The CDR3 is made up of 17 amino acids. The V and J ends lost 4 bases and 8 bases, in that order; junction bases with no gene match: 17. The germline CDR1 and CDR2 sequences are SEHNR and FQNEAQ (reference sequence).

The chain combines TRBV29-1 with TRBJ1-2; D is perhaps TRBD1 (6 bases). Germline values: CDR1 SQVTM, CDR2 ANQGSEA. V lost 3 bases and J 8 bases, leaving 13 bases between the germline ends. The CDR3 runs 12 residues. CDR3 bases: TGCAGCGTTGAGCCAGGGGCTAGGGGCTACACCTTC. This codes for CSVEPGARGYTF. The complete variable domain, with remaining parts taken from reference TRBV29-1 and TRBJ1-2, reads SAVISQKPSRDICQRGTSLTIQCQVDSQVTMMFWYRQQPGQSLTLIATANQGSEATYESGFVIDKFPISRPNLTFSTLTVSNMSPEDSSIYLCSVEPGARGYTFGSGTRLTVV.

This clone has just a few counts. V gene TRBV18 combines with J gene TRBJ2-5, with 7 nucleotides matching TRBD1. The CDR3 spans 15 residues. Germline V gene lookup returns CDR1 KGHSH and CDR2 LQKENI. V lost 6 bases, J lost 3 bases, and 10 bases stayed unmatched. The CDR3 reads CASSPAGGRKETQYF. CDR3 DNA sequence: TGTGCCAGCTCGCCCGCAGGGGGAAGAAAAGAGACCCAGTACTTC.

In nucleotides, the CDR3 is TGTGCCAGCAGCGTAGAACCGGGGATTGCCTACGAGCAGTACTTC. As protein: CASSVEPGIAYEQYF. V and J are TRBV9 and TRBJ2-7, with D perhaps matching TRBD2 (5 bases). The CDR3 consists of 15 residues. The germline V gene has CDR1 SGDLS and CDR2 YYNGEE. Trimming removed 0 bases at V and 2 bases at J, with 12 bases between.

The V and J genes are TRBV7-9 and TRBJ2-7, with 9 bases aligning to TRBD1. V lost 1 base to trimming and J lost 5 bases; unmatched junction nucleotides: 12. This CDR3 comprises 17 residues. Germline CDR1 and CDR2: SEHNR and FQNEAQ (reference sequence). The CDR3 DNA reads TGTGCCAGCAGCTTAGTGGTCCGGCGGACAGGGGCCAACGAGCAGTACTTC. This translates into CASSLVVRRTGANEQYF.

The rearrangement uses TRBV18 and TRBJ1-1; D is unresolved. CDR3 length equals 14 residues. Germline V gene data show CDR1 as KGHSH and CDR2 as LQKENI. Trimming cost V 2 bases and J 1 base, with 8 bases left between them. The CDR3 protein is CASSPLRGNTEAFF. Written as DNA, the CDR3 is TGTGCCAGCTCACCATTGAGAGGGAACACTGAAGCTTTCTTT.

The V gene is TRBV9, the J gene TRBJ1-2; TRBD1 matches at 7 bases. The CDR3 contains 14 residues. Unmatched junction bases numbered 7, after V lost 5 bases and J lost 3 bases. Germline lookup yields CDR1 SGDLS and CDR2 YYNGEE. CDR3 nucleotide sequence: TGTGCCAGCAGTCTATGGGACAGAGACTATGGCTACACCTTC. Residues: CASSLWDRDYGYTF.

This clone came up once. The chain uses TRBV5-1 and TRBJ2-7; TRBD2 matches 7 bases. Losses at the gene ends were 1 base for V and 0 bases for J; bases not matched to a gene: 4. The CDR3 is 15 amino acids. CDR1 and CDR2 from the germline V gene are SGHRS and YFSETQ. CDR3 region: CASSLNAGDSYEQYF. The CDR3 DNA reads TGCGCCAGCAGCTTGAATGCGGGGGACTCCTACGAGCAGTACTTC.

The genes are TRBV9 and TRBJ2-1, with D hard to call. This CDR3 comprises 16 residues. The V and J ends lost 4 bases and 1 base respectively, with 15 bases between them. Germline V gene data show CDR1 as SGDLS and CDR2 as YYNGEE. The CDR3, as DNA: TGTGCCAGCAGCCCCTTCTCCCAACGGTCCTACAATGAGCAGTTCTTC. Amino acid sequence: CASSPFSQRSYNEQFF.

The V call is TRBV18, the J call TRBJ1-3, with 8 positions matching TRBD1. With V trimmed by 3 bases and J by 5 bases, 6 bases remained unmatched. Germline loops: CDR1 KGHSH, CDR2 LQKENI. This CDR3 has 15 residues. The CDR3 sequence is CASSPGTGRRNTIYF. The DNA of the CDR3 is TGTGCCAGCTCACCTGGGACAGGCCGTCGAAACACCATATATTTT. The whole variable domain, remainder taken from reference TRBV18 and TRBJ1-3, is NAGVMQNPRHLVRRRGQEARLRCSPMKGHSHVYWYRQLPEEGLKFMVYLQKENIIDESGMPKERFSAEFPKEGPSILRIQQVVRGDSAAYFCASSPGTGRRNTIYFGEGSWLTVV.

Points on this clone: Distinct nucleotide sequences in the sample also encode this CDR3. The chain joins TRBV4-1 to TRBJ2-5; the D gene is possibly TRBD2 (6 bases). Germline V gene lookup returns CDR1 MGHRA and CDR2 YSYEKL. Trimming cost V 3 bases and J 2 bases, with 7 bases left between them. CDR3 length: 13 amino acids. The CDR3, as DNA: TGCGCCAGCAGCCAGAGCGGGCAAGAGACCCAGTACTTC. Residues: CASSQSGQETQYF.

The CDR3 loop is CATSDTGYSYGYTF. DNA for the CDR3: TGTGCCACCAGTGATACAGGGTATAGCTATGGCTACACCTTC. The chain joins TRBV24-1 to TRBJ1-2; D possibly corresponds to TRBD1 (6 bases). V gave up 3 bases and J gave up 4 bases, with 11 bases separating them. This CDR3 has 14 residues. From germline, CDR1 is KGHDR and CDR2 SFDVKD.

The chain is built from TRBV9 and TRBJ1-6; D is uncertain. The CDR3 extends over 11 amino acids. With 3 bases removed from V and 14 bases from J, the gap between germline ends came to 9 bases. Germline V gene data show CDR1 as SGDLS and CDR2 as YYNGEE. The CDR3 nucleotides read TGTGCCAGCAGCGCTTCGAGCACCCTCCACTTT. It encodes CASSASSTLHF.

The genes are TRBV4-1 and TRBJ1-4, with TRBD1 identical over 7 bases. CDR1 MGHRA and CDR2 YSYEKL come from the germline V gene. J lost 2 bases, V lost 3 bases, and 3 bases had no gene match. CDR3 length: 15 residues. CDR3 nucleotide sequence: TGCGCCAGCAGCCATTTACAGGGGACTAATGAAAAACTGTTTTTT. Its translation is CASSHLQGTNEKLFF.

This chain joins TRBV7-2 and TRBJ2-7; D gene uncertain. Germline V gives CDR1 SGHTA, CDR2 FQGNSA. The length of the CDR3 is 15 residues. The V end lost 5 bases, the J end lost 5 bases, and 19 bases lay between the germline ends. CDR3 sequence: CASSVMLSGSHEQYF. Here the CDR3 DNA reads TGTGCCAGCAGCGTCATGCTTTCCGGGTCCCACGAGCAGTACTTC.

The V and J genes are TRBV7-6 and TRBJ1-2, with D possibly TRBD1 on 5 matching bases. The CDR3 is 15 residues long. V was pared by 1 base and J by 4 bases, with 13 bases between. Germline CDR1 and CDR2: SGHVS and FNYEAQ. CDR3 coding DNA: TGTGCCAGCAGCTTAGTCGGGGGAGGAAGCTATGGCTACACCTTC. This sequence encodes CASSLVGGGSYGYTF.

The genes are TRBV5-1 and TRBJ2-6, with D perhaps matching TRBD1 (5 bases). The CDR3 has 17 residues. Looked up from germline, CDR1 is SGHRS and CDR2 is YFSETQ. V shed 1 base and J shed 1 base, with 12 bases lying between them. DNA of the CDR3: TGCGCCAGCAGCTTGCACCCCAGGGAATCTGGGGCCAACGTCCTGACTTTC. It specifies CASSLHPRESGANVLTF.